Shown below are 6 T cell receptor beta chains from a single sample sequenced in a study of blood T cell repertoires in COVID-19. Repertoires were generated with immunoSEQ multiplex PCR, while TCRdb's copy carries only in-frame clones and drops some. Counted here are roughly 120,000 clones, 84% occurring once; the ten biggest clones make up about 12%. The specimen sequenced was peripheral blood. Every receptor here comes from an older woman with acute or convalescent COVID-19.

The chain is built from TRBV7-8 and TRBJ1-2; tentative D call: TRBD1 (5 bases). CDR3 length: 15 amino acids. Germline values: CDR1 SGHVS, CDR2 FQNEAQ. Deletions cut 5 bases from V and 1 base from J, with 14 bases between. DNA for the CDR3: TGTGCCAGCAGCCTAGAACCAGGGTTTAACTATGGCTACACCTTC. It is translated as CASSLEPGFNYGYTF.

This clone was counted a few times. The identical CDR3 is also encoded by other nucleotide sequences in the sample. V usage is TRBV19 and J usage is TRBJ2-7; D perhaps matches TRBD1 (5 bases). The germline gives CDR1 LNHDA, CDR2 SQIVND (reference sequence). V lost 2 bases to trimming and J lost 3 bases, with 5 bases between them. The CDR3 spans 12 residues. The CDR3, as DNA: TGTGCCAGTAGTATACAGGGCTACGAGCAGTACTTC. It encodes CASSIQGYEQYF.

The V and J genes are TRBV7-9 and TRBJ1-1, with D maybe TRBD1 (5 bases). V was trimmed by 2 bases and J by 2 bases, leaving 9 bases between them. CDR3 length: 14 amino acids. Germline V gene sequence: CDR1 SEHNR, CDR2 FQNEAQ (reference sequence). The chain's CDR3 is CASSLQWGNTEAFF. Written as DNA, the CDR3 is TGTGCCAGCAGCTTACAGTGGGGCAACACTGAAGCTTTCTTT.

The gene calls are TRBV6-5 and TRBJ2-1, with 8 bases matching TRBD1. V lost 7 bases and J lost 7; bases outside the gene matches: 12. CDR1 is MNHEY, CDR2 SVGAGI, per germline. This CDR3 is built from 15 residues. The CDR3 spells CASTLGQATLNEQFF. CDR3 DNA sequence: TGTGCCAGCACTTTGGGACAGGCAACCTTAAATGAGCAGTTCTTC.

The J gene is TRBJ1-4, the V gene TRBV15; D perhaps matches TRBD1 (5 bases). The CDR3 extends over 17 amino acids. The germline gives CDR1 LNHNV, CDR2 YYDKDF (reference sequence). The V end lost 0 bases, the J end lost 0 bases, and 11 bases lay between the germline ends. For the CDR3, the DNA is TGTGCCACCAGCAGAGAGCGCGGGGCTGCAACTAATGAAAAACTGTTTTTT. This codes for CATSRERGAATNEKLFF. The full variable domain, completed using reference TRBV15 and TRBJ1-4, is DAMVIQNPRYQVTQFGKPVTLSCSQTLNHNVMYWYQQKSSQAPKLLFHYYDKDFNNEADTPDNFQSRRPNTSFCFLDIRSPGLGDTAMYLCATSRERGAATNEKLFFGSGTQLSVL.

The chain links TRBV12-5 to TRBJ2-7; D is perhaps TRBD1 (6 bases). This CDR3 has 15 residues. From germline, CDR1 is LGHNT and CDR2 FRNRAP. Trimming took off 7 bases at V and 0 bases at J, with 16 bases between the two ends. CDR3: CASVSDRHRSYEQYF. CDR3 DNA sequence: TGTGCTAGTGTTTCAGACAGGCATCGCTCCTACGAGCAGTACTTC.